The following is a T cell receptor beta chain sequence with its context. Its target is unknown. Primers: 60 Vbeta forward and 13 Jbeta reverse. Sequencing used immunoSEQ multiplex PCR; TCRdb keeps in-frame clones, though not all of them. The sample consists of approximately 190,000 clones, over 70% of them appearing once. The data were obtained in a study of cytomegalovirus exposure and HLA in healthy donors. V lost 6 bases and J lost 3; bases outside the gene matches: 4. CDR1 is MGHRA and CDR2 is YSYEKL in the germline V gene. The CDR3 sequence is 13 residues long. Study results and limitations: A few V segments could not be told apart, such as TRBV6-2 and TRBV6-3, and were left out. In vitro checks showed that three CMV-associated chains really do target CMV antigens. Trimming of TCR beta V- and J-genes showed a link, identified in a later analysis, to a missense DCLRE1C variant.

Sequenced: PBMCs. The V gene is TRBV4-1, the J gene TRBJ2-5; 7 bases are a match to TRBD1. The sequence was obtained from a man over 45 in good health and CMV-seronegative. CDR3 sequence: CASSQDRKETQYF. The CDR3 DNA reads TGCGCCAGCAGTCAGGACAGGAAAGAGACCCAGTACTTC.